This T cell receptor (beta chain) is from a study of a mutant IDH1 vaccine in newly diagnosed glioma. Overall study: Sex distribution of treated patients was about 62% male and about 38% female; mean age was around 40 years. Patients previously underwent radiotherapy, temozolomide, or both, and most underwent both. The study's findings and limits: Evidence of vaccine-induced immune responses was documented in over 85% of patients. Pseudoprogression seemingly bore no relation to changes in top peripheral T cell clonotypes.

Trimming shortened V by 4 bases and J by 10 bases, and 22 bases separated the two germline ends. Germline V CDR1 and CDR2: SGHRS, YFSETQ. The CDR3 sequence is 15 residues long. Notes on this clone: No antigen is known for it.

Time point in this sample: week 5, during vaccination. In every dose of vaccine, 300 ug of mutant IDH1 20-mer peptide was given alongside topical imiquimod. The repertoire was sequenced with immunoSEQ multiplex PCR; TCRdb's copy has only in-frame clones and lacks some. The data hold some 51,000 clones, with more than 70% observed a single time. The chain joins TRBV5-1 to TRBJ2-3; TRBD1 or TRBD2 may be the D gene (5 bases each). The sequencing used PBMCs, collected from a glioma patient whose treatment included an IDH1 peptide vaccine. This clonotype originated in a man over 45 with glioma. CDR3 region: CASSRTGTVTDAQYF. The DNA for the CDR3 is TGCGCCAGCAGCCGGACCGGGACCGTGACCGATGCGCAGTATTTT.